The rows below give T cell receptor beta chains drawn from one sample of a study of blood T cell repertoires in COVID-19. Produced via immunoSEQ multiplex PCR; TCRdb's table is partial and in-frame only. This sample has over 200,000 clones, with 88% found just once. Sequencing input: peripheral blood. Every receptor here comes from an older woman with acute or convalescent COVID-19. CDR3s include the opening cysteine and the closing phenylalanine or tryptophan.

TRBV28	TRBJ1-5	CASSSPAGGRNQPQHF
TRBV3-1/TRBV3-2	TRBJ2-2	CASSQEKTSGNTGELFF
TRBV6-5	TRBJ1-1	CASSLRGTEAFF
TRBV24-1	TRBJ1-2	CATSDNNRGHYGYTF
TRBV2	TRBJ1-2	CASSEQTGGYGYTF
TRBV14	TRBJ2-7	CASSQDALAGVYEQYF
TRBV2	TRBJ1-2	CASSQGYYGYTF
TRBV12-3/TRBV12-4	TRBJ1-2	CASNPGGVYGYTF
TRBV5-1	TRBJ2-7	CASSEGLAGSSYEQYF
TRBV19	TRBJ2-2	CASSMAQSRGTGRTGELFF
TRBV5-4	TRBJ2-6	CASSLGRGSGANVLTF
TRBV30	TRBJ2-2	CAWSVAGSTGELFF
TRBV4-3	TRBJ1-2	CASSHETGGKGGYTF
TRBV2	TRBJ2-7	CASERVLSYEQYF
TRBV18	TRBJ2-7	CASSSTVYEQYF
TRBV5-8	TRBJ1-3	CASSLERGFSGNTIYF
TRBV5-1	TRBJ1-2	CASSPTQGAKSYGYTF
TRBV3-1/TRBV3-2	TRBJ1-3	CASSQEFLSGSGNTIYF
TRBV6-5	TRBJ1-2	CASSPPGYGYTF
TRBV4-2	TRBJ2-5	CASSQSLGYQETQYF
TRBV30	TRBJ2-5	CAWSVNGETQYF
TRBV6-2/TRBV6-3	TRBJ2-7	CASSPSAGRYEQYF
TRBV5-1	TRBJ2-5	CASSLDPGQGSETQYF
TRBV19	TRBJ1-1	CASSVANTEAFF
TRBV19	TRBJ1-4	CASRGQGSEKLFF
TRBV7-9	TRBJ2-7	CASPRFRYEQYF
TRBV30	TRBJ1-5	CAWSVERLDQPQHF
TRBV6-4	TRBJ2-2	CASTMTGGNTGELFF
TRBV28	TRBJ1-4	CASRRTGNEKLFF
TRBV12-5	TRBJ2-1	CASGSTEGRDTYNEQFF
TRBV6-5	TRBJ2-1	CASSYAGTGYNEQFF
TRBV7-9	TRBJ2-1	CASSLVGGGSDEQFF
TRBV7-6	TRBJ2-2	CASSRDRGATGELFF
TRBV4-3	TRBJ2-7	CASSQDTAGGPYEQYF
TRBV5-1	TRBJ2-1	CASSLAPGQGGNEQFF
TRBV18	TRBJ1-3	CASSPPRGSGNTIYF
TRBV7-2	TRBJ2-2	CASSYNRGNTGELFF
TRBV3-1/TRBV3-2	TRBJ2-3	CASRHLAGGSTDTQYF
TRBV10-1	TRBJ2-3	CASSESRIPDTQYF
TRBV12-2	TRBJ2-5	CASRFRETQYF
TRBV11-2	TRBJ2-1	CASSYDRRQGYNEQFF
TRBV27	TRBJ1-4	CASSLYTGSSDEKLFF
TRBV6-5	TRBJ1-3	CASRGQGNTIYF
TRBV2	TRBJ2-1	CASSPTSGGRYEQFF
TRBV29-1	TRBJ1-5	CSAAGTGGGQPQHF
TRBV4-1	TRBJ1-1	CASSPIQGVRFTEAFF
TRBV19	TRBJ1-2	CASSIGGIGYGYTF
TRBV5-5	TRBJ2-7	CASSLVHTLTATYEQYF
TRBV29-1	TRBJ1-2	CSVGGTGGSGYTF
TRBV7-9	TRBJ2-2	CASSLGGAGARTGELFF
TRBV2	TRBJ2-2	CASSEEGNTGELFF
TRBV27	TRBJ2-1	CASRRLEDNEQFF
TRBV19	TRBJ1-5	CASSITGAINQPQHF
TRBV18	TRBJ2-7	CASSRPSGSTYEQYF
TRBV30	TRBJ2-7	CAWSVPPVGNLRWFYEQYF
TRBV7-2	TRBJ2-1	CASSSSTTWGNEQFF
TRBV19	TRBJ2-2	CASNGDRGLSGELFF
TRBV4-2	TRBJ1-2	CASSQGFGTQYYGYTF